These T cell receptor beta chains were read from a single sample in a study of CXCR3-negative and CXCR3-positive naive CD8 T cells. No DNA is given; TCRdb re-called the 5' RACE reads and lists each CDR3 protein once. This repertoire includes tens of thousands of distinct CDR3 sequences. Specimen: naive CXCR3- CD8+ T cells from blood. The source of these receptors is a human donor in good health. Some clones in this sample may be carry-over from other donors' samples. Both conserved end residues are part of each CDR3. A clone size is listed for some rows: how often the clone was seen (once, few, many), or a class if it is expanded.

cdr3_aa	v_call	j_call	clone_size	cdr3_length
CASSLLPSGNTIYF	TRBV7-8	TRBJ1-3	NA	14
CASSNRGYEQYF	TRBV27	TRBJ2-7	NA	12
CSVETQGHPYEQYF	TRBV29-1	TRBJ2-7	NA	14
CASSYPGTGNEQYF	TRBV6-5	TRBJ2-7	NA	14
CASTPSGQETQYF	TRBV28	TRBJ2-5	NA	13
CASSQSIGQPQHF	TRBV5-6	TRBJ1-5	NA	13
CSVPGTVFGYTF	TRBV29-1	TRBJ1-2	NA	12
CASSDGIKTGELFF	TRBV6-6	TRBJ2-2	NA	14
CASSQGWSEVFNYEKLFF	TRBV4-3	TRBJ1-4	NA	18
CSAYGAAYNEQFF	TRBV29-1	TRBJ2-1	NA	13
CASSLGPPSYEQYF	TRBV7-2	TRBJ2-7	NA	14
CSATGTDYNEQFF	TRBV29-1	TRBJ2-1	NA	13
CASSQASYNSYNEQFF	TRBV4-3	TRBJ2-1	NA	16
CASSFTGGSGEAFF	TRBV27	TRBJ1-1	NA	14
CASSQDLGLAGELFF	TRBV4-1	TRBJ2-2	NA	15
CATRQAPSYEQYF	TRBV15	TRBJ2-7	NA	13
CASSSEAGNTEAFF	TRBV12-3/TRBV12-4	TRBJ1-1	NA	14
CASSFSTGEANNEQFF	TRBV6-5	TRBJ2-1	medium-sized	16
CASSEGPPLQETQYF	TRBV28	TRBJ2-5	NA	15
CASVSGGSTTDTQYF	TRBV6-2/TRBV6-3	TRBJ2-3	NA	15
CASSFTGGEPQHF	TRBV28	TRBJ1-5	NA	13
CASSFGGELFF	TRBV5-1	TRBJ2-2	NA	11
CSAEVGEMETQYF	TRBV20-1	TRBJ2-5	NA	13
CSVETEGDTEAFF	TRBV29-1	TRBJ1-1	NA	13
CASSYNLRDSQYYGYTF	TRBV6-6	TRBJ1-2	NA	17
CASGLAGAWETQYF	TRBV28	TRBJ2-5	NA	14
CASSARLAGITGEQYF	TRBV9	TRBJ2-1	NA	16
CASSYTPAERSYEQYF	TRBV12-3/TRBV12-4	TRBJ2-7	NA	16
CASSSSSGGEDYEQYF	TRBV7-9	TRBJ2-7	NA	16
CSARDRLGAQETQYF	TRBV20-1	TRBJ2-5	NA	15
CSATTVVTNTGELFF	TRBV29-1	TRBJ2-2	NA	15
CASSLQVGSPDTQYF	TRBV5-6	TRBJ2-3	NA	15
CASSFHRDSYEQYF	TRBV7-8	TRBJ2-7	NA	14
CASSLIIAIQYF	TRBV28	TRBJ2-4	NA	12
CASSPPIAGRRHEQFF	TRBV7-9	TRBJ2-1	NA	16
CSVEGARGANTGELFF	TRBV29-1	TRBJ2-2	NA	16
CASSKPRGDSYEQYF	TRBV21-1	TRBJ2-7	NA	15
CSVEQGSGELFF	TRBV29-1	TRBJ2-2	NA	12
CASSLAGASGVADTQYF	TRBV5-1	TRBJ2-3	NA	17
CASSKGKAGTGELFF	TRBV5-5	TRBJ2-2	NA	15
CATSRSGTGNYEQYF	TRBV15	TRBJ2-7	NA	15
CASSLTGGTQETQYF	TRBV12-3/TRBV12-4	TRBJ2-5	NA	15
CASSKTGIFTEAFF	TRBV6-2/TRBV6-3	TRBJ1-1	NA	14
CASSQVKRGGETQYF	TRBV14	TRBJ2-5	NA	15
CSARGDHWGGTDTQYF	TRBV20-1	TRBJ2-3	NA	16
CSAKFGDTQYF	TRBV20-1	TRBJ2-3	NA	11
CASSFAGSEQFF	TRBV11-3	TRBJ2-1	NA	12
CATSKGATNEKLFF	TRBV15	TRBJ1-4	NA	14
CASSFTDTGELFF	TRBV28	TRBJ2-2	NA	13
CASSSSRRGGFYEQYF	TRBV28	TRBJ2-7	NA	16
CASTFGGPGANVLTF	TRBV7-3	TRBJ2-6	NA	15
CASSRPGRYSGNTIYF	TRBV14	TRBJ1-3	NA	16
CASSLDAVGYNEQFF	TRBV11-3	TRBJ2-1	NA	15
CASSLPPTRDTQYF	TRBV28	TRBJ2-3	NA	14
CSARDYWGIEAFF	TRBV20-1	TRBJ1-1	NA	13
CASQGAQSNQPQHF	TRBV12-3/TRBV12-4	TRBJ1-5	NA	14
CSARDLPGHSDEKLFF	TRBV20-1	TRBJ1-4	NA	16
CSAEGTARDFNEQFF	TRBV29-1	TRBJ2-1	NA	15
CASTSPGQHNTGELFF	TRBV27	TRBJ2-2	NA	16